A selection of T cell receptor beta chains follows, all from one sample in a study of blood T cell repertoires in COVID-19. Measured with immunoSEQ multiplex PCR; TCRdb has only the in-frame clones, and not every one. The table lists some 130,000 clones, 70% to 80% of them singletons. The sequenced material came from peripheral blood. These receptors were obtained from a human donor in a cohort sampled during active COVID-19. CDR3s include the opening cysteine and the closing phenylalanine or tryptophan. Each record gives: V gene, J gene, clone size, D gene, CDR3 DNA, CDR3 protein. A D gene is named only where the DNA matches it firmly. Some rows mark clone size as missing; the rest say once, few, many or name a class of expanded clone.

v_gene: TRBV2; j_gene: TRBJ1-2; abundance: NA; d_gene: TRBD1; CDR3nt: TGTGCCAGCAGTGAGATTAGCGGCAGGGGGCGAGGTGGCTACACCTTC; CDR3aa: CASSEISGRGRGGYTF
v_gene: TRBV6-5; j_gene: TRBJ1-4; abundance: NA; d_gene: TRBD1; CDR3nt: TGTGCCAGCAGTTACGAGACAGGGGGCTATGGTGAAAAACTGTTTTTT; CDR3aa: CASSYETGGYGEKLFF
v_gene: TRBV5-1; j_gene: TRBJ2-7; abundance: NA; d_gene: NA; CDR3nt: TGCGCCAGCAGCTTGGGCTGGGGCATCTACGAGCAGTACTTC; CDR3aa: CASSLGWGIYEQYF
v_gene: TRBV7-9; j_gene: TRBJ2-5; abundance: few; d_gene: TRBD1; CDR3nt: TGTGCCAGCAGCGGGACCCGGGACAGGGGTGGGGAGACCCAGTACTTC; CDR3aa: CASSGTRDRGGETQYF
v_gene: TRBV7-2; j_gene: TRBJ2-3; abundance: NA; d_gene: TRBD2; CDR3nt: TGTGCCAGCAGCACCTCCGGGACTAGCAGCACAGATACGCAGTATTTT; CDR3aa: CASSTSGTSSTDTQYF
v_gene: TRBV29-1; j_gene: TRBJ2-1; abundance: NA; d_gene: NA; CDR3nt: TGCAGCCATCTCCCCACAGGCGGCAATGAGCAGTTCTTC; CDR3aa: CSHLPTGGNEQFF
v_gene: TRBV5-5; j_gene: TRBJ2-7; abundance: NA; d_gene: NA; CDR3nt: TGTGCCAGCAGTCCTTACGGGATTGGTTTCCTTGAGTTCTACGAGCAGTACTTC; CDR3aa: CASSPYGIGFLEFYEQYF
v_gene: TRBV30; j_gene: TRBJ1-2; abundance: NA; d_gene: NA; CDR3nt: TGTGCCTGGACAGGGTCCATAGACTACTATGGCTACACCTTC; CDR3aa: CAWTGSIDYYGYTF
v_gene: TRBV7-8; j_gene: TRBJ2-5; abundance: NA; d_gene: NA; CDR3nt: TGTGCCAGCAGCTGGAGACTGCCTGAAGAGACCCAGTACTTC; CDR3aa: CASSWRLPEETQYF
v_gene: TRBV19; j_gene: TRBJ2-7; abundance: NA; d_gene: TRBD2; CDR3nt: TGTGCCAGTAGTACCCGGACTAGCGCTACCTACGAGCAGTACTTC; CDR3aa: CASSTRTSATYEQYF
v_gene: TRBV27; j_gene: TRBJ1-6; abundance: NA; d_gene: NA; CDR3nt: TGTGCCAGCAGGACAGGTACGGGTTCACCCCTCCACTTT; CDR3aa: CASRTGTGSPLHF
v_gene: TRBV4-1; j_gene: TRBJ2-1; abundance: NA; d_gene: TRBD1; CDR3nt: TGCGCCAGCAGCCAAACCCGGACAGGTTCGGAGCAGTTCTTC; CDR3aa: CASSQTRTGSEQFF
v_gene: TRBV2; j_gene: TRBJ1-3; abundance: NA; d_gene: TRBD1; CDR3nt: TGTGCCAGCAGCCAGGGGGGACGGGGAAACACCATATATTTT; CDR3aa: CASSQGGRGNTIYF
v_gene: TRBV11-2; j_gene: TRBJ2-5; abundance: NA; d_gene: NA; CDR3nt: TGTGCCAGCAGCTTAGGAGCAGGAAGGACCCAGTACTTC; CDR3aa: CASSLGAGRTQYF
v_gene: TRBV19; j_gene: TRBJ1-4; abundance: NA; d_gene: NA; CDR3nt: TGTGCCAGTATTCGCCGCGCAGGAACTAATGAAAAACTGTTTTTT; CDR3aa: CASIRRAGTNEKLFF
v_gene: TRBV6-5; j_gene: TRBJ2-1; abundance: NA; d_gene: NA; CDR3nt: TGTGCCAGCAGTTCCGGGAATGAGCAGTTCTTC; CDR3aa: CASSSGNEQFF
v_gene: TRBV6-2/TRBV6-3; j_gene: TRBJ2-5; abundance: NA; d_gene: NA; CDR3nt: TGTGCCAGCAGTTCCTTGCGGGGCGGAGAGACCCAGTACTTC; CDR3aa: CASSSLRGGETQYF
v_gene: TRBV3-1/TRBV3-2; j_gene: TRBJ2-5; abundance: once; d_gene: TRBD2; CDR3nt: TGTGCCAGCAGCCAAGCATCAGCGGGGGGGCCTGAGACCCAGTACTTC; CDR3aa: CASSQASAGGPETQYF
v_gene: TRBV19; j_gene: TRBJ1-2; abundance: NA; d_gene: TRBD1; CDR3nt: TGTGCCAGTAGTACCCAGACAGGGGGCAACTATGGCTACACCTTC; CDR3aa: CASSTQTGGNYGYTF
v_gene: TRBV29-1; j_gene: TRBJ1-1; abundance: NA; d_gene: NA; CDR3nt: TGCAGCGTTGAGAGATTAGCTGGGAACACTGAAGCTTTCTTT; CDR3aa: CSVERLAGNTEAFF
v_gene: TRBV7-8; j_gene: TRBJ2-7; abundance: few; d_gene: TRBD2; CDR3nt: TGTGCCAGCAGCGCGGGAGTACTCTACGAGCAGTACTTC; CDR3aa: CASSAGVLYEQYF
v_gene: TRBV28; j_gene: TRBJ2-5; abundance: NA; d_gene: NA; CDR3nt: TGTGCCAGCAGTTCAGGGCATGAAGCGGGTTTCTTGGAGACCCAGTACTTC; CDR3aa: CASSSGHEAGFLETQYF
v_gene: TRBV29-1; j_gene: TRBJ1-2; abundance: NA; d_gene: TRBD1; CDR3nt: TGCAGCGTTCTTGGGACAGGGGATTTCGGTGGCTACACCTTC; CDR3aa: CSVLGTGDFGGYTF
v_gene: TRBV7-9; j_gene: TRBJ2-7; abundance: few; d_gene: NA; CDR3nt: TGTGCCAGCAGCTTGACAGGAAGAGACTACGAGCAGTACTTC; CDR3aa: CASSLTGRDYEQYF
v_gene: TRBV5-1; j_gene: TRBJ2-6; abundance: NA; d_gene: NA; CDR3nt: TGCGCCAGCTCCCACAGGGAAACTGGGGCCAACGTCCTGACTTTC; CDR3aa: CASSHRETGANVLTF
v_gene: TRBV7-2; j_gene: TRBJ2-5; abundance: once; d_gene: TRBD2; CDR3nt: TGTGCCAGCAGCTTAGGGGTAGGACTAGCGGGGGGATTAGAGACCCAGTACTTC; CDR3aa: CASSLGVGLAGGLETQYF
v_gene: TRBV5-4; j_gene: TRBJ1-1; abundance: NA; d_gene: NA; CDR3nt: TGTGCCAGCAGCACCCAGGGAGGAGGCATGAACACTGAAGCTTTCTTT; CDR3aa: CASSTQGGGMNTEAFF
v_gene: TRBV2; j_gene: TRBJ1-1; abundance: NA; d_gene: NA; CDR3nt: TGTGCCAGCAAGGCGATAGGGAGTGGTGGAGAAGCTTTCTTT; CDR3aa: CASKAIGSGGEAFF
v_gene: TRBV6-1; j_gene: TRBJ1-3; abundance: NA; d_gene: NA; CDR3nt: TGTGCCAGCAGTGAATTAGGGGGCTCTGGAAACACCATATATTTT; CDR3aa: CASSELGGSGNTIYF
v_gene: TRBV19; j_gene: TRBJ1-1; abundance: NA; d_gene: NA; CDR3nt: TGTGCCAGTAGTATCCGGTGGGGGGAATCTGAAGCTTTCTTT; CDR3aa: CASSIRWGESEAFF
v_gene: TRBV2; j_gene: TRBJ2-2; abundance: NA; d_gene: NA; CDR3nt: TGTGCCAGCAGGAGGGGGACTACTACGAACACCGGGGAGCTGTTTTTT; CDR3aa: CASRRGTTTNTGELFF
v_gene: TRBV2; j_gene: TRBJ2-7; abundance: NA; d_gene: NA; CDR3nt: TGTGCCAGCGGAGTAATCTACGAGCAGTACTTC; CDR3aa: CASGVIYEQYF
v_gene: TRBV7-9; j_gene: TRBJ1-3; abundance: NA; d_gene: NA; CDR3nt: TGTGCCAGCAGCTGGCCGGGAGGTTCAGCTGGAAACACCATATATTTT; CDR3aa: CASSWPGGSAGNTIYF
v_gene: TRBV7-2; j_gene: TRBJ1-5; abundance: NA; d_gene: NA; CDR3nt: TGTGCCAGCAGCTTGTTTAGTAGCAATCAGCCCCAGCATTTT; CDR3aa: CASSLFSSNQPQHF
v_gene: TRBV7-9; j_gene: TRBJ2-1; abundance: NA; d_gene: NA; CDR3nt: TGTGCCAGCAGCTTAGGTCCACAGTTCTTC; CDR3aa: CASSLGPQFF
v_gene: TRBV11-3; j_gene: TRBJ2-5; abundance: once; d_gene: TRBD1; CDR3nt: TGTGCCAGCAGCCCAGGGACAGGGCTGGTAGAGACCCAGTACTTC; CDR3aa: CASSPGTGLVETQYF